These T cell receptor beta chains were read from a single sample in a study of Ad26.COV2.S vaccination and SARS-CoV-2 variants. This table comes from immunoSEQ multiplex PCR, and its TCRdb copy is limited to in-frame clones, with some not included. The table lists fewer than 800,000 clones, about 89% of them singletons, with roughly 1.5% in the top ten. The sequenced sample was peripheral blood, obtained in a trial of Ad26.COV2.S vaccine versus placebo. Receptors were obtained from a person aged 18-60 years who received the Ad26.COV2.S COVID-19 vaccine or a placebo. CDR3s include the opening cysteine and the closing phenylalanine or tryptophan. The D gene is left open where the match is weak. Where a row states a size, it is once, few, many or the class of an expanded clone; other rows omit it.

clone size	D gene	V gene	J gene	CDR3 protein	CDR3 DNA
.	.	TRBV27	TRBJ2-5	CASRDTGRKKETQYF	TGTGCCAGCAGAGATACAGGACGCAAAAAAGAGACCCAGTACTTC
.	.	TRBV10-1	TRBJ1-1	CASRAGLSNTEAFF	TGCGCCAGCAGGGCAGGACTCTCGAACACTGAAGCTTTCTTT
.	TRBD2	TRBV5-1	TRBJ2-7	CASSLGSGLGTSVYEQYF	TGCGCCAGCAGCTTGGGATCCGGATTAGGGACTAGCGTATACGAGCAGTACTTC
once	TRBD2	TRBV19	TRBJ2-1	CASWGGLEQFF	TGTGCCAGTTGGGGGGGACTCGAGCAGTTCTTC
few	.	TRBV9	TRBJ1-6	CASSGGQINSPLHF	TGTGCCAGCAGCGGCGGACAGATTAATTCACCCCTCCACTTT
.	.	TRBV6-5	TRBJ2-7	CASAGTPRSYEQYF	TGTGCCAGCGCGGGGACGCCCAGGTCCTACGAGCAGTACTTC
.	.	TRBV11-2	TRBJ1-1	CASSPWGTVNTEAFF	TGTGCCAGCAGCCCGTGGGGGACGGTGAACACTGAAGCTTTCTTT
once	TRBD2	TRBV6-5	TRBJ2-7	CASIGTSGSSYEQYF	TGTGCCAGCATCGGGACTAGCGGGAGCTCCTACGAGCAGTACTTC
.	TRBD1	TRBV6-1	TRBJ2-7	CASSEGQGVYEQYF	TGTGCCAGCAGTGAGGGACAGGGAGTATACGAGCAGTACTTC
.	TRBD2	TRBV27	TRBJ2-1	CASTAKLAGGDEQFF	TGTGCCAGCACCGCAAAACTAGCGGGGGGCGATGAGCAGTTCTTC
.	.	TRBV2	TRBJ1-5	CASSDEGSNQPQHF	TGTGCCAGCAGTGATGAGGGGAGCAATCAGCCCCAGCATTTT
once	TRBD1	TRBV24-1	TRBJ2-6	CATSDGTGGLGANVLTF	TGTGCCACCAGTGACGGGACAGGGGGCCTTGGGGCCAACGTCCTGACTTTC
.	.	TRBV11-2	TRBJ2-6	CASSPTSYSGANVLTF	TGTGCCAGCAGCCCCACAAGTTACTCTGGGGCCAACGTCCTGACTTTC
.	.	TRBV5-4	TRBJ2-1	CASSLDRVVYNEQFF	TGTGCCAGCAGCCTTGACAGAGTGGTTTACAATGAGCAGTTCTTC
.	TRBD2	TRBV7-9	TRBJ2-5	CASSLELAGLETQYF	TGTGCCAGCAGCTTAGAACTAGCGGGGTTGGAGACCCAGTACTTC
.	.	TRBV3-1/TRBV3-2	TRBJ2-1	CASSHTSGDLNEQFF	TGTGCCAGCAGCCACACCTCCGGGGATCTCAATGAGCAGTTCTTC
.	.	TRBV30	TRBJ1-2	CAWWGEQDGYTF	TGTGCCTGGTGGGGGGAGCAAGATGGCTACACCTTC
.	.	TRBV7-2	TRBJ2-1	CASTGLAGWEQFF	TGTGCCAGCACCGGACTCGCGGGGTGGGAGCAGTTCTTC
.	TRBD2	TRBV24-1	TRBJ2-3	CATSDRTSGRADTQYF	TGTGCCACCAGTGACCGGACTAGCGGGAGAGCAGATACGCAGTATTTT
.	TRBD1	TRBV6-6	TRBJ1-3	CASSSTGEGRNTIYF	TGTGCCAGCAGCTCGACAGGGGAGGGGAGAAACACCATATATTTT
.	TRBD1	TRBV18	TRBJ2-7	CASSPRDSEYEQYF	TGTGCCAGCTCTCCCCGGGACAGTGAATACGAGCAGTACTTC
.	.	TRBV7-9	TRBJ1-4	CASSLSGGHEKLFF	TGTGCCAGCAGCTTATCCGGGGGACATGAAAAACTGTTTTTT
.	.	TRBV4-1	TRBJ1-5	CASSQGPANQPQHF	TGCGCCAGCAGCCAAGGGCCAGCCAATCAGCCCCAGCATTTT
.	.	TRBV27	TRBJ2-3	CASSLYMPADTQYF	TGTGCCAGCAGTTTATACATGCCCGCAGATACGCAGTATTTT
.	.	TRBV2	TRBJ1-6	CASSPVSGPLHF	TGTGCCAGCAGTCCGGTTTCAGGCCCCCTCCACTTT
.	TRBD1	TRBV18	TRBJ2-1	CASSPDRGNEQFF	TGTGCCAGCTCACCAGACAGGGGGAATGAGCAGTTCTTC
.	.	TRBV7-3	TRBJ2-7	CASSPNGYEQYF	TGTGCCAGCAGCCCTAATGGCTACGAGCAGTACTTC
.	.	TRBV5-1	TRBJ2-1	CASSLATASEYNEQFF	TGCGCCAGCAGCTTGGCCACGGCTAGCGAGTACAATGAGCAGTTCTTC
.	TRBD1	TRBV24-1	TRBJ1-5	CATSDNRQGAYSNQPQHF	TGTGCCACCAGTGATAACCGACAGGGGGCCTATAGCAATCAGCCCCAGCATTTT
.	.	TRBV2	TRBJ2-5	CASRRGRRETQYF	TGTGCCAGCAGGAGAGGCCGGAGGGAGACCCAGTACTTC
.	TRBD1	TRBV29-1	TRBJ1-3	CSVVGQGRSGNTIYF	TGCAGCGTTGTCGGACAGGGAAGGTCTGGAAACACCATATATTTT
.	TRBD1	TRBV29-1	TRBJ1-2	CSVDPGQGANYGYTF	TGCAGCGTTGACCCGGGACAGGGGGCTAACTATGGCTACACCTTC
.	.	TRBV7-9	TRBJ2-3	CASSSPSDTQYF	TGTGCCAGCAGCTCCCCGTCAGATACGCAGTATTTT
.	.	TRBV2	TRBJ1-6	CASSEMGGAGSPLHF	TGTGCCAGCAGTGAAATGGGGGGCGCGGGGTCACCCCTCCACTTT
.	.	TRBV9	TRBJ2-1	CASSVGASGYNEQFF	TGTGCCAGCAGCGTGGGGGCGTCCGGGTACAATGAGCAGTTCTTC
once	.	TRBV10-3	TRBJ1-5	CAISESKGLQPQHF	TGTGCCATCAGTGAGTCGAAAGGGCTGCAGCCCCAGCATTTT
.	.	TRBV30	TRBJ2-7	CAWSQGGYEQYF	TGTGCCTGGAGTCAGGGTGGATACGAGCAGTACTTC
.	.	TRBV3-1/TRBV3-2	TRBJ1-1	CASSRGVNTEAFF	TGTGCCAGCAGCAGAGGGGTCAACACTGAAGCTTTCTTT
.	.	TRBV19	TRBJ1-4	CASTGGDEKLFF	TGTGCCAGCACAGGTGGGGATGAAAAACTGTTTTTT